A selection of T cell receptor beta chains follows, all from one sample in a study of CD8+ T cells in alopecia areata. Measured with immunoSEQ multiplex PCR; TCRdb has only the in-frame clones, and not every one. The sample lists some 120,000 clones, about three fifths occurring once. The material was CD8+ T cells sorted from blood, obtained at week 24, from a patient treated with tofacitinib. Receptor source: a human donor with alopecia areata. Both conserved end residues are part of each CDR3. The D gene is left open where the match is weak. Clone size is shown for a subset of rows, as once, few, many or a class of expanded clone.

size,D,V,J,CDR3,DNA
NA,NA,TRBV27,TRBJ2-7,CASSSFVGNYYEQYF,TGTGCCAGCAGTTCCTTCGTTGGGAACTATTACGAGCAGTACTTC
NA,TRBD2,TRBV5-6,TRBJ2-2,CASTNGGGGYWELFF,TGTGCCAGCACCAACGGCGGGGGTGGATATTGGGAGCTGTTTTTT
NA,NA,TRBV21-1,TRBJ2-7,CASNQLEGQGIHEQYF,TGTGCCAGCAACCAACTAGAGGGACAGGGGATCCACGAGCAGTACTTC
NA,TRBD1,TRBV30,TRBJ2-3,CALTWTGGRTDTQYF,TGTGCCTTGACCTGGACAGGAGGTCGCACAGATACGCAGTATTTT
NA,NA,TRBV13,TRBJ2-1,CASSFPRYNEQFF,TGTGCCAGCAGCTTCCCAAGGTACAATGAGCAGTTCTTC
NA,TRBD1,TRBV5-6,TRBJ1-5,CASSPGTGLQPQHF,TGTGCCAGCAGCCCTGGGACAGGGCTTCAGCCCCAGCATTTT
NA,TRBD1,TRBV11-2,TRBJ1-2,CASSFTGGDYGYTF,TGTGCCAGCAGCTTTACAGGGGGCGACTATGGCTACACCTTC
NA,TRBD2,TRBV11-2,TRBJ2-5,CASSLVGSGGQETQYF,TGTGCCAGCAGCTTAGTCGGTAGCGGGGGGCAAGAGACCCAGTACTTC
NA,TRBD2,TRBV9,TRBJ2-7,CASSVAGTSSVEQYF,TGTGCCAGCAGCGTCGCCGGGACTAGTTCGGTCGAGCAGTACTTC
NA,NA,TRBV6-1,TRBJ1-1,CASSLPRGGTSEAFF,TGTGCCAGCAGTTTACCCCGGGGGGGCACCTCTGAAGCTTTCTTT
few,NA,TRBV10-3,TRBJ2-5,CATKSDPPGETQYF,TGTGCCACCAAATCGGACCCGCCCGGGGAGACCCAGTACTTC
few,NA,TRBV6-5,TRBJ2-5,CASSYGDIQETQYF,TGTGCCAGCAGTTACGGGGACATCCAGGAGACCCAGTACTTC
few,TRBD2,TRBV27,TRBJ2-3,CASSQRGSTDTQYF,TGTGCCAGCAGCCAGCGGGGAAGCACAGATACGCAGTATTTT
NA,TRBD2,TRBV7-8,TRBJ2-3,CASSSVLAGDTDTQYF,TGTGCCAGCAGCTCCGTACTAGCGGGGGACACAGATACGCAGTATTTT
once,NA,TRBV27,TRBJ2-7,CASSLWDGPYEQYF,TGTGCCAGCAGTTTATGGGACGGCCCCTACGAGCAGTACTTC
NA,NA,TRBV19,TRBJ1-2,CASRRLANYGYTF,TGTGCCAGTCGGCGGTTAGCTAACTATGGCTACACCTTC
NA,NA,TRBV10-3,TRBJ1-2,CAISDEGANYGYTF,TGTGCCATCAGTGACGAGGGAGCTAACTATGGCTACACCTTC
few,NA,TRBV29-1,TRBJ2-3,CSVEGTRDVGDTQYF,TGCAGCGTTGAAGGCACCCGGGACGTCGGGGATACGCAGTATTTT
NA,TRBD1,TRBV4-3,TRBJ2-1,CASSQEPGTGYNEQFF,TGCGCCAGCAGCCAAGAGCCCGGGACAGGGTACAATGAGCAGTTCTTC
once,NA,TRBV29-1,TRBJ1-2,CSVEESQVANYGYTF,TGCAGCGTTGAAGAGTCACAGGTAGCTAACTATGGCTACACCTTC
once,NA,TRBV4-2,TRBJ2-1,CASSQPDYRGEQFF,TGTGCCAGCAGCCAACCTGATTACCGGGGTGAGCAGTTCTTC
NA,NA,TRBV4-1,TRBJ2-2,CASRESWDRENTGELFF,TGCGCCAGCAGAGAAAGCTGGGACCGGGAGAACACCGGGGAGCTGTTTTTT
NA,TRBD1,TRBV9,TRBJ1-1,CASSLGQGSGTEAFF,TGTGCCAGCAGCCTCGGACAGGGTTCGGGCACTGAAGCTTTCTTT
NA,TRBD2,TRBV5-6,TRBJ2-5,CASSSGLAGYQETQYF,TGTGCCAGCAGCTCCGGACTAGCGGGGTACCAAGAGACCCAGTACTTC
few,NA,TRBV5-1,TRBJ2-5,CASSLQGLETQYF,TGCGCCAGCTCTTTACAGGGATTGGAGACCCAGTACTTC